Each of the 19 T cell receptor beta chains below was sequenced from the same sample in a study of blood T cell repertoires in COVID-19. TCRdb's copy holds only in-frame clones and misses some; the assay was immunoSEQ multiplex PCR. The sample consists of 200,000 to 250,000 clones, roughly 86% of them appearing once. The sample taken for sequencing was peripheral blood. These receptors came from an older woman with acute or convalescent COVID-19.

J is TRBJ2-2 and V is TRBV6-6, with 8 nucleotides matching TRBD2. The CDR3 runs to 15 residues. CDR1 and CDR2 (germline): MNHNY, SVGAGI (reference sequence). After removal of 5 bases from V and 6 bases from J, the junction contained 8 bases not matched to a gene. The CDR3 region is CASSPGLVGSGELFF. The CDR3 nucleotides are TGTGCCAGCAGTCCGGGACTAGTTGGATCCGGGGAGCTGTTTTTT.

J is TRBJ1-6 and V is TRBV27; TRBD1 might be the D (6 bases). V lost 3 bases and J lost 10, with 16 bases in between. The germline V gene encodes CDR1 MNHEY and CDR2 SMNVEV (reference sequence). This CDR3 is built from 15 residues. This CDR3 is CASSFSTGIGSPLHF. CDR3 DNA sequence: TGTGCCAGCAGTTTTTCAACAGGGATAGGATCACCCCTCCACTTT.

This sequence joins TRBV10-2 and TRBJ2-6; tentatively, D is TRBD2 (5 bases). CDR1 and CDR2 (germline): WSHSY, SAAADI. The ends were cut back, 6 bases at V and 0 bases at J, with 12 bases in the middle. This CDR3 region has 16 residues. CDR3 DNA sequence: TGCGCCAGCAGCATACCGGGGAGCTCTGGGGCCAACGTCCTGACTTTC. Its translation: CASSIPGSSGANVLTF.

The CDR3 coding sequence is TGTGCCTGGAGTGGTGTAGCGGGTGAAAAACTGTTTTTT. It translates to CAWSGVAGEKLFF. The genes are TRBV30 and TRBJ1-4; D gene ambiguous. V was pared by 1 base and J by 7 bases, with 10 bases between. The CDR3 runs 13 residues. The V gene's germline CDR1 is GTSNPN and CDR2 SVGIG (reference sequence).

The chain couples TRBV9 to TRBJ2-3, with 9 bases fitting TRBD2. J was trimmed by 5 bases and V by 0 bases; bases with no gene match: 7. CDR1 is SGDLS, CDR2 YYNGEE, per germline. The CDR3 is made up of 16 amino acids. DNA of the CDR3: TGTGCCAGCAGCGTAGTGGCTAGCGGGATCGGAGATACGCAGTATTTT. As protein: CASSVVASGIGDTQYF.

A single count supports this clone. Here the CDR3 DNA reads TGTGCCAGCGGGAGGGGCTCAGCTAATGAAAAACTGTTTTTT. It translates to CASGRGSANEKLFF. V gene TRBV6-5 combines with J gene TRBJ1-4; maybe TRBD1 (5 bases). V lost 8 bases to trimming and J lost 3 bases, with 13 bases between them. The CDR3 has 14 residues. Germline CDR1 is MNHEY and CDR2 is SVGAGI.

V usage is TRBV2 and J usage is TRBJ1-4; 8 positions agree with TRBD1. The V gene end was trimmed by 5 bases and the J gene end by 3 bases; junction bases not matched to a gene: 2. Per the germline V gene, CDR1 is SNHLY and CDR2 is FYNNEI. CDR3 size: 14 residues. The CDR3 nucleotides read TGTGCCAGCAGTTTGGGACAGGCTAATGAAAAACTGTTTTTT. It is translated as CASSLGQANEKLFF. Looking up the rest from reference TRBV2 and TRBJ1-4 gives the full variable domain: EPEVTQTPSHQVTQMGQEVILRCVPISNHLYFYWYRQILGQKVEFLVSFYNNEISEKSEIFDDQFSVERPDGSNFTLKIRSTKLEDSAMYFCASSLGQANEKLFFGSGTQLSVL.

The CDR3 region has the DNA TGTGCCAGTAAAGAGGGCAGCGGCTCCTACGAGCAGTACTTC. Translating it yields CASKEGSGSYEQYF. This chain uses TRBV19 with TRBJ2-7, with a tentative D call TRBD2 (5 bases). CDR1 LNHDA and CDR2 SQIVND come from the germline V gene (reference sequence). Trimming took 7 bases from V and 0 from J, leaving 13 bases between them. This CDR3 spans 14 amino acids.

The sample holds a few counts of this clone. The CDR3 here is CASSDPRDSPTDTQYF. As DNA, the CDR3 is TGCGCCAGCAGTGACCCCCGGGACAGCCCCACAGATACGCAGTATTTT. This rearrangement joins TRBV10-1 to TRBJ2-3; 7 nucleotides agree with TRBD1. The V gene end was trimmed by 3 bases and the J gene end by 2 bases; junction bases not matched to a gene: 8. The CDR3 contains 16 residues. The germline V gene encodes CDR1 WNHNN and CDR2 SYGVQD (reference sequence).

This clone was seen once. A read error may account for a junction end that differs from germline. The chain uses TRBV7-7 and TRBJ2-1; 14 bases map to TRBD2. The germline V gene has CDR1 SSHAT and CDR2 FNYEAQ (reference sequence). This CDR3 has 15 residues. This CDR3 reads CASSPGTSGGNEQFF. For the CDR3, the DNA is TGTGCTAGCAGCCCGGGGACTAGCGGGGGCAATGAGCAGTTCTTC.

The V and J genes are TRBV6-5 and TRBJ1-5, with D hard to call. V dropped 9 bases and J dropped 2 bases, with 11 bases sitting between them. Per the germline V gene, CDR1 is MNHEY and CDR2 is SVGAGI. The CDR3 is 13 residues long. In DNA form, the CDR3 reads TGTGCCAGTTCGGAGGTCGGCAATCAGCCCCAGCATTTT. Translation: CASSEVGNQPQHF.

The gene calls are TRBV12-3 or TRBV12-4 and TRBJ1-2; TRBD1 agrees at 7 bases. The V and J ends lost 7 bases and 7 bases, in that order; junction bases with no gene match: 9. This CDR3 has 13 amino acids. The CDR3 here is CASIIQGTGGYTF. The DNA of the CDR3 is TGTGCCAGCATCATACAGGGGACTGGTGGCTACACCTTC.

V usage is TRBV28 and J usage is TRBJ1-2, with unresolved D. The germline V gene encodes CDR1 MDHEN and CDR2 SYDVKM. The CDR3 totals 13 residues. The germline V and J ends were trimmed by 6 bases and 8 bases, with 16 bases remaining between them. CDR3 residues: CASSYQPEAGYTF. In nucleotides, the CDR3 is TGTGCCAGCAGCTATCAGCCCGAGGCAGGCTACACCTTC.

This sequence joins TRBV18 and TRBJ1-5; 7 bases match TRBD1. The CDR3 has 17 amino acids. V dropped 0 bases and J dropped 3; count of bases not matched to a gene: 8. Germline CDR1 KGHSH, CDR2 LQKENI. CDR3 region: CASSPPGTARPNQPQHF. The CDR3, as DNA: TGTGCCAGCTCACCACCCGGGACAGCACGCCCCAATCAGCCCCAGCATTTT.

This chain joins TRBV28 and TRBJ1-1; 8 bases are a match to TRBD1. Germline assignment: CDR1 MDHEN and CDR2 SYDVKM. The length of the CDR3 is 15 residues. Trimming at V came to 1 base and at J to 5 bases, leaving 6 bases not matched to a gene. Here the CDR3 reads CASSLSGQGRTEAFF. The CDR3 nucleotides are TGTGCCAGCAGTTTATCCGGACAGGGAAGGACTGAAGCTTTCTTT.

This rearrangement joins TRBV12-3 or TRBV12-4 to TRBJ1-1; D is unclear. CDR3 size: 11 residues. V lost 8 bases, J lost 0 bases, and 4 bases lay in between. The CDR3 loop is CASLMNTEAFF. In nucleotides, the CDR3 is TGTGCCAGCCTAATGAACACTGAAGCTTTCTTT.

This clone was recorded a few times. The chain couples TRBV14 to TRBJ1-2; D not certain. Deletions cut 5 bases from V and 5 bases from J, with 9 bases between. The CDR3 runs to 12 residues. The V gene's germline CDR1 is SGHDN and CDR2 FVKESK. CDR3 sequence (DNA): TGTGCCAGCAGCACCTTTCGGTATGGCTACACCTTC. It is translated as CASSTFRYGYTF.

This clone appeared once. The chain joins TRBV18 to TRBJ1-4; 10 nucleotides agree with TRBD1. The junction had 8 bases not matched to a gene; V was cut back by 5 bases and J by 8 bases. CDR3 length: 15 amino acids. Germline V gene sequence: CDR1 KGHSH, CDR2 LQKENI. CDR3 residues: CASSTRDRGLEKLFF. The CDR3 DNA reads TGTGCCAGCTCAACCCGGGACAGGGGTTTAGAAAAACTGTTTTTT.

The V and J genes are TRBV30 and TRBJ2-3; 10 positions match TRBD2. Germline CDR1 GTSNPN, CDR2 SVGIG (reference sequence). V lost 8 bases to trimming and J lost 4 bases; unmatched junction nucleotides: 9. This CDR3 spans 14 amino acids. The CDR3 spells CAGKREGLPDTQYF. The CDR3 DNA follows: TGTGCCGGAAAGCGGGAGGGCCTTCCAGATACGCAGTATTTT.